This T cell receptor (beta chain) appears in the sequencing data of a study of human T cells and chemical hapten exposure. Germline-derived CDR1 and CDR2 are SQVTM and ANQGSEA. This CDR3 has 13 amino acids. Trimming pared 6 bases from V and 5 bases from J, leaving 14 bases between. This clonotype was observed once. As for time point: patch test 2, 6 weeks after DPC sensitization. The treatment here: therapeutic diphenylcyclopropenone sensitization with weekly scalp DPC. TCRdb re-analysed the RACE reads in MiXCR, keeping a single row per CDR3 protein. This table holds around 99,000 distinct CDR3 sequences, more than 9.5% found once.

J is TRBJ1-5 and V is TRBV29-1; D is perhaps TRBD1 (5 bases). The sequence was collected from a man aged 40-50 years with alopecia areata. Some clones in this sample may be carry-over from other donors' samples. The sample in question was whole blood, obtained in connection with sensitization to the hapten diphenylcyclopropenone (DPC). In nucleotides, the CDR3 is TGCAGCGTCGGCCAGGGAAGGGATCAGCCCCAGCATTTT. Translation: CSVGQGRDQPQHF. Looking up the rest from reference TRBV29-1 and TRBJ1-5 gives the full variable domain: SAVISQKPSRDICQRGTSLTIQCQVDSQVTMMFWYRQQPGQSLTLIATANQGSEATYESGFVIDKFPISRPNLTFSTLTVSNMSPEDSSIYLCSVGQGRDQPQHFGDGTRLSIL.